This paragraph covers one T cell receptor beta chain sequence. A much larger clone lies a single base off, so this may be a read error. TCRdb analysed the reads with MiXCR anew, one entry per CDR3 protein. The sample contains under 800,000 distinct CDR3 sequences, more than 20% of which appear only once. These data originate in a study of T cell repertoires in cytomegalovirus infection. This receptor was obtained from a human donor in good health (CMV status not recorded). Some clones in this sample may be carry-over from other donors' samples. What was sequenced was CD8+ T cells from PBMCs.

The CDR3 DNA reads as TGTGCCAGGAGCTCCCTCCACACAGATACGCAGTATTTT. This gives the protein CARSSLHTDTQYF. V and J are TRBV7-2 and TRBJ2-3, with D unresolved. Germline V lookup: CDR1 SGHTA, CDR2 FQGNSA. The length of the CDR3 is 13 residues.